This TCR beta chain was obtained from a study of Graves' ophthalmopathy and Graves' hyperthyroidism. This clonotype was counted many times. Using RNA transcripts, the TCR beta CDR3 regions were amplified. Second-round multiplex PCR came after a first-round RT-PCR that employed HTBI primers. TCRdb reanalysed the multiplex PCR reads using MiXCR and keeps one entry per CDR3 protein. Counted here are around 600,000 distinct CDR3 sequences, roughly two fifths occurring once; the ten biggest clones make up 2.5% to 3.5%. The CDR3 is made up of 13 amino acids. Trimming took off 7 bases at V and 5 bases at J, with 14 bases between the two ends. The germline gives CDR1 SNHLY, CDR2 FYNNEI.

The source of this sequence is an adult man with Graves' ophthalmopathy. The chain combines TRBV2 with TRBJ1-1; D possibly corresponds to TRBD1 (5 bases). The sample was peripheral blood. This CDR3 is CASTETGRTEAFF. The CDR3 DNA follows: TGTGCCAGCACCGAAACAGGACGGACTGAAGCTTTCTTT.